This TCR beta chain came from a study of Ad26.COV2.S vaccination and SARS-CoV-2 variants (dated by TCRdb to the early 2020s). Concerning the study at large: Vaccine-arm donors came from COV1001, a multicentre, randomized, double-blind, placebo-controlled phase I-IIa trial of Ad26.COV2.S in healthy adults. Trial participants were randomized into five groups of five, in which low-dose or high-dose Ad26.COV2.S was given once or twice, or placebo was given on both occasions. The TCR-sequenced set comprised about 32 samples: some 20 Ad26.COV2.S vaccine recipients, 5 placebo recipients and 8 SARS-CoV-2 convalescent individuals. Investigators did not know the trial group allocation while performing experiments and assessing outcomes. Sequencing of the TCRbeta repertoire served to evaluate the specificity and breadth of SARS-CoV-2-reactive T cell receptors following Ad26.COV2.S vaccination. Dosing of Ad26.COV2.S was intramuscular, at either 5x10^10 or 1x10^11 viral particles, delivered as one shot or as two shots spaced 56 days apart. What the authors observed across the whole study: Comparing responses between vaccine doses or regimens was not something the study was powered to do. After vaccination, substantial breadth of spike-specific CD8+ and CD4+ T cell responses was reported. The authors noted that total T cell responses may have been underestimated by the TCR breadth and depth analyses. Comparable non-spike TCR breadth was observed between vaccine and placebo recipients, consistent with only spike being contained in the vaccine. Compared with placebo recipients, Ad26.COV2.S recipients showed higher spike-specific TCR breadth (P = 0.0014).

TCRbeta CDR3 regions were sequenced with the immunoSEQ Assay. After extraction, genomic DNA underwent amplification by bias-controlled multiplex PCR, followed by high-throughput sequencing. The study's own analysis went as follows. To quantify the absolute abundance of every unique TCRbeta CDR3 region, sequences were collapsed and filtered. T cell fraction was estimated by normalizing TCRbeta template counts to usable DNA, with usable DNA measured through amplification of reference genes found in all nucleated cells. Repertoire TCRs were annotated as SARS-CoV-2-specific by exact matching of V gene, CDR3 amino acid sequence and J gene to a known reactive TCR set. MIRA supplied the reference SARS-CoV-2 TCR set, which was filtered for enrichment in COVID-19-positive ImmuneCODE repertoires so that public or cross-reactive TCRs were removed. Based on the MIRA antigens, annotated TCRs were further analysed at the level of specific ORF or position within ORF. Depth was the summed frequency of annotated unique rearrangements, while breadth was defined as annotated unique rearrangements over total unique productive rearrangements. TCR breadth was compared between groups using two-sided Wilcoxon rank-sum tests. The immuneACCESS repertoire file appears here via TCRdb, limited to in-frame rearrangements. These files lack a portion of the clones; in checked studies, under half of the deficit traces to unresolved V genes, and the cause of the others is not known. V and J calls and clone size come straight from that table; D and trimming were deduced from the DNA. The sample data list fewer than 500,000 clones, and about 90% of these were observed just once. The ten largest clones take up roughly 4.3% of the sample.

This clone appeared once. The antigen it recognizes is unknown. Base quality data are lacking; no much larger clone is found one base away. From the cysteine through the phenylalanine, the CDR3 covers 15 amino acids. CDR3 DNA is the only sequence kept; it has 45 bases, read in frame from the first base. From a lookup of the germline V gene, CDR1 and CDR2 are SGHVS and FNYEAQ. The V end gives up 3 bases and the J end 6 bases, leaving 6 bases in the junction not matched to a gene. This specimen's treatment or condition label, interpreted: roughly 18 received Ad26.COV2.S at low or high dose, single or two shots; five or six received placebo; per-sample allocation not given. Repertoires of vaccine and placebo recipients were sequenced from samples taken on day 63 after the first injection. Cohort 1b enrolled some 25 adults aged 18-55 years at a single site in Boston, USA, between 29 July and 7 August 2020. Ad26.COV2.S was a replication-incompetent adenovirus type 26 vector expressing a prefusion-stabilized SARS-CoV-2 spike protein from the original Wuhan strain.

This chain joins TRBV7-6 to TRBJ1-5, and TRBD1 matches 9 of the central bases. The TCR sequence derives from a person between 18 and 59 years old who received the Ad26.COV2.S COVID-19 vaccine or a placebo. The material was peripheral blood, obtained in a trial of Ad26.COV2.S vaccine versus placebo. The DNA sequence is as follows: TGTGCCAGCAGCTTGGGTGACAGGGGGTTTCAGCCCCAGCATTTT. This gives the protein CASSLGDRGFQPQHF.